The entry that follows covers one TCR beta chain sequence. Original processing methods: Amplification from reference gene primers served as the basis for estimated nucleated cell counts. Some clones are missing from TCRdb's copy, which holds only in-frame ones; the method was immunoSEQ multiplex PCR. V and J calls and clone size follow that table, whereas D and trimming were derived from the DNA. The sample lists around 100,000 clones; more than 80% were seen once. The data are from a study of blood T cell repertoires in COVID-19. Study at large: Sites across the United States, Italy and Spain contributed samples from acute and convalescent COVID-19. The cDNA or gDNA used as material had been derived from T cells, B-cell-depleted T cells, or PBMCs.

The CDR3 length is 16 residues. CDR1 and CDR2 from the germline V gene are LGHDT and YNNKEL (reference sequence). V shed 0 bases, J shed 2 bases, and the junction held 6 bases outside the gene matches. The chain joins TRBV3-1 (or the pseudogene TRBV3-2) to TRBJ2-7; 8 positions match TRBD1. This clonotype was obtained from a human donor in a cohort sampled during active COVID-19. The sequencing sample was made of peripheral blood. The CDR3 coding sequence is TGTGCCAGCAGCCAAGAGTACGAGGACAGGGCCTACGAGCAGTACTTC. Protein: CASSQEYEDRAYEQYF.